The rows below give T cell receptor beta chains drawn from one sample of a study of prognosis after radiotherapy for stage I lung cancer. TCRdb itself ran the multiplex PCR reads through MiXCR, one entry per CDR3 protein. The data show around 20,000 distinct CDR3 sequences, with around 45% seen just once and about 33% held by the top ten. Sequencing used PBMCs, obtained before or after stereotactic body radiation therapy (not recorded which). The receptors derive from a donor at least 50 years old with non-small cell lung cancer. CDR3s include the opening cysteine and the closing phenylalanine or tryptophan. Fields, in order: D gene, clone size, J gene, V gene, CDR3 protein, CDR3 DNA. D genes are given only for firm matches. A row's size may be missing; if present it is once, few, many or a size class.

>NA|medium-sized|TRBJ2-7|TRBV27
CASSLGQDYEQYF
TGTGCCAGCAGTTTGGGGCAGGACTACGAGCAGTACTTC
>NA|medium-sized|TRBJ2-3|TRBV6-1
CASRGDKIRGTRGTDTQYF
TGTGCCAGCAGGGGAGATAAGATTCGAGGCACACGGGGCACAGATACGCAGTATTTT
>TRBD1|many|TRBJ1-2|TRBV6-1
CASSPLTGYGYTF
TGTGCCAGCAGTCCCCTGACAGGGTATGGCTACACCTTC
>NA|medium-sized|TRBJ1-5|TRBV6-1
CASRTTGALNQPQHF
TGTGCCAGCAGGACAACGGGGGCCCTCAATCAGCCCCAGCATTTT
>NA|once|TRBJ1-2|TRBV28
CASSADRISLGYTF
TGTGCCAGCAGTGCCGACAGGATTTCCTTGGGCTACACCTTC
>NA|many|TRBJ1-1|TRBV7-9
CASSLTPGSTEAFF
TGTGCCAGCAGCTTAACCCCGGGGAGCACTGAAGCTTTCTTT
>NA|few|TRBJ1-1|TRBV29-1
CSFVEGPAFF
TGCAGCTTTGTGGAGGGACCAGCTTTCTTT
>NA|many|TRBJ2-5|TRBV2
CASLQFGGTETQYF
TGTGCCAGCTTACAGTTTGGCGGGACAGAGACCCAGTACTTC
>NA|NA|TRBJ1-5|TRBV7-2
CASSLEAGRPQHF
TGTGCCAGCAGCTTAGAGGCCGGCCGGCCCCAGCATTTT
>NA|many|TRBJ1-2|TRBV29-1
CSVDLGGDNKGYTF
TGCAGCGTTGATTTGGGGGGGGACAACAAGGGCTACACCTTC
>NA|many|TRBJ2-2|TRBV6-4
CASSGGPDTGELFF
TGTGCCAGCAGTGGGGGGCCCGACACCGGGGAGCTGTTTTTT
>NA|many|TRBJ2-7|TRBV30
CAWGSSYEQYF
TGTGCCTGGGGATCCTCCTACGAGCAGTACTTC
>NA|many|TRBJ2-3|TRBV7-2
CASSFSVSSGDTQYF
TGTGCCAGCAGCTTCAGTGTCTCGAGTGGAGATACGCAGTATTTT
>NA|medium-sized|TRBJ1-6|TRBV6-2/TRBV6-3
CASSRTISLSSPLHF
TGTGCCAGCAGTAGGACAATTTCTTTAAGTTCACCCCTCCACTTT
>TRBD2|many|TRBJ2-2|TRBV14
CASSLTSGNTGELFF
TGTGCCAGCAGTCTGACTAGCGGGAACACCGGGGAGCTGTTTTTT
>TRBD1|medium-sized|TRBJ1-2|TRBV6-1
CASSASGTGSRGYTF
TGTGCCAGCAGTGCCTCCGGGACAGGGAGCCGGGGCTACACCTTC
>NA|medium-sized|TRBJ1-2|TRBV2
CASSENTGYGYTF
TGTGCCAGCAGTGAAAATACCGGGTATGGCTACACCTTC
>TRBD2|NA|TRBJ2-3|TRBV20-1
CSVDPGLATDTQYF
TGCAGTGTCGACCCCGGACTAGCAACAGATACGCAGTATTTT
>NA|medium-sized|TRBJ2-2|TRBV4-2
CASSDRVADQGELFF
TGCGCCAGCAGCGACCGGGTGGCAGATCAGGGGGAGCTGTTTTTT
>NA|many|TRBJ1-4|TRBV7-9
CASSVGANWEKLFF
TGTGCCAGCAGCGTGGGGGCCAACTGGGAAAAACTGTTTTTT
>TRBD1|NA|TRBJ2-1|TRBV12-3/TRBV12-4
CASSPPGQGNYNEQFF
TGTGCCAGCAGTCCTCCGGGACAGGGTAACTACAATGAGCAGTTCTTC
>NA|many|TRBJ1-2|TRBV28
CASNPGGAGPIYGYTF
TGTGCCAGCAATCCTGGGGGGGCAGGGCCCATCTATGGCTACACCTTC
>NA|medium-sized|TRBJ2-1|TRBV27
CASSLSRSYNEQFF
TGTGCCAGCAGTTTATCCCGCAGCTACAATGAGCAGTTCTTC